This TCR beta chain was sequenced in a study of shared T cell receptors in the human thymus. Only in-frame clones appear in the TCRdb table, and some are missing; sequencing was by immunoSEQ multiplex PCR. The sample has hundreds of thousands of clones, roughly 88% seen once. CDR1 is SGHTA, CDR2 FQGNSA, per germline. This CDR3 has 18 amino acids. V dropped 5 bases and J dropped 4; count of bases not matched to a gene: 10. The sample was also linked to a second study, of human thymus T cells. That work states: Thymus tissue for the work was resected from patients undergoing corrective heart surgery. Highly overlapping thymic repertoires among unrelated individuals were reported in related research.

The clonotype originates from a boy under two years old with a congenital heart defect. This chain links TRBV7-2 with TRBJ2-3; TRBD2 matches at 15 bases. Sequenced material: thymocytes. CDR3 DNA: TGTGCCAGCAGCCCCTCCGGGACTAGCGGGAGGCGGGCAGATACGCAGTATTTT. Translated: CASSPSGTSGRRADTQYF.